These T cell receptor beta chains were read from a single sample in a study of T cells in Graves' hyperthyroidism and ophthalmopathy. TCRdb reprocessed the multiplex PCR reads via MiXCR and lists one record per CDR3 protein. This table has around 600,000 distinct CDR3 sequences, roughly 15% appearing once. Material: blood. These receptors were taken from a woman in her forties or fifties with Graves' ophthalmopathy. The conserved cysteine and the conserved F or W are not part of the CDR3 here. Each record gives: CDR3 protein, V gene, J gene.

SARVSDRDPYNEQF	TRBV20-1	TRBJ2-1
ASSYGQGDTDTQY	TRBV6-5	TRBJ2-3
ASSFRVIYEQY	TRBV12-3/TRBV12-4	TRBJ2-7
SARLYIVTGKETQY	TRBV20-1	TRBJ2-5
ASSRVGTAQGNIQY	TRBV6-1	TRBJ2-4
ASSLESSDRGVFNEQF	TRBV5-6	TRBJ2-1
ASRKQGENNQPQH	TRBV2	TRBJ1-5
AIRTGTGGGSEETQY	TRBV10-3	TRBJ2-5
ASSAGGATEAF	TRBV7-9	TRBJ1-1
AGSTGGGTEAF	TRBV5-1	TRBJ1-1
ASSQNRDPDQPQH	TRBV3-1	TRBJ1-5
ASSVAQQGPNTEAF	TRBV9	TRBJ1-1
ASSNLGASGNYEQY	TRBV6-1	TRBJ2-7
ASRMTRQGALDTQY	TRBV2	TRBJ2-3
ASSGPGLAGRGVNIQY	TRBV7-8	TRBJ2-4
ASSSLGVTGELF	TRBV19	TRBJ2-2
ASSLVLGGLAGGYNEQF	TRBV12-3/TRBV12-4	TRBJ2-1
ASSEQGVSYEQY	TRBV2	TRBJ2-7
ASSYNMHRSMEGDMNTEAF	TRBV6-2/TRBV6-3	TRBJ1-1
SASWERAGYEQY	TRBV20-1	TRBJ2-7
ASSQDGSGTGTDTQY	TRBV4-1	TRBJ2-3
ASSFKGLDQQY	TRBV5-6	TRBJ2-7
SGTDNYGYT	TRBV29-1	TRBJ1-2
ASSPSMSTEAL	TRBV18	TRBJ1-1
SARDGGARNEQF	TRBV20-1	TRBJ2-1
ASSLDGVGNTEAF	TRBV5-1	TRBJ1-1
ASSYSTSGAISYEQY	TRBV6-6	TRBJ2-7
ASHAGVDRANTIY	TRBV19	TRBJ1-3
ASSRGANTQY	TRBV28	TRBJ2-3
ASSLEGLTSGSDTQY	TRBV7-8	TRBJ2-3
ASSSTGFSGNTIY	TRBV7-2	TRBJ1-3
ASSQRQGVYEQY	TRBV27	TRBJ2-7
ATSPPGSARDNEQF	TRBV24-1	TRBJ2-1
ASSRTRDNYGYT	TRBV7-8	TRBJ1-2
SARGDPSRYNEQF	TRBV20-1	TRBJ2-1
SARVGVLAKNIQY	TRBV20-1	TRBJ2-4
ASSQATSGKMKDTQY	TRBV4-3	TRBJ2-3
SAHRASMNTEAF	TRBV20-1	TRBJ1-1
ASSYSLAGSPYEQY	TRBV6-2/TRBV6-3	TRBJ2-7
ASSPWTGQNNEQF	TRBV7-9	TRBJ2-1
ASSYLAGIDEQY	TRBV6-6	TRBJ2-7
ASSPPYAGYEQY	TRBV18	TRBJ2-7
ASSFSGTGVRYT	TRBV7-2	TRBJ1-2
ASSPDSRFLAKNIQY	TRBV19	TRBJ2-4
ASSLTLGDGYT	TRBV7-3	TRBJ1-2
AISEVKGIAGELF	TRBV10-3	TRBJ2-2
ASSLMVTSGGYEQY	TRBV7-2	TRBJ2-7
ASSMGQTEAF	TRBV5-1	TRBJ1-1
ASSFGRTSGSVADTQY	TRBV28	TRBJ2-3
ASSLEPAYEQY	TRBV7-2	TRBJ2-7
ASSPTFTSGLIYEQY	TRBV5-1	TRBJ2-7
SASAGTSGMRF	TRBV20-1	TRBJ2-1
ASSFKRESTDTQY	TRBV5-8	TRBJ2-3
ASSFPSVKETQY	TRBV28	TRBJ2-5
ASSLGSSLAVLLPHTDTQY	TRBV5-1	TRBJ2-3
ASSFGQGREQY	TRBV5-1	TRBJ2-7
ASSSLAGDTGELF	TRBV7-3	TRBJ2-2
ASSQVAGINNEQF	TRBV4-3	TRBJ2-1